This record concerns one T cell receptor (beta chain) sequence. This sample is part of a study of OX40 agonist ivuxolimab in advanced cancers. Study overall: Each dose-escalation patient presented with hepatocellular carcinoma, melanoma, renal cell or head and neck cancer.

Here immunoSEQ multiplex PCR was the method, and the copy in TCRdb shows in-frame clones only, minus some. The sample yields some 70,000 clones, less than 95% seen once. Trimming cost V 1 base and J 5 bases, with 10 bases left between them. Looked up from germline, CDR1 is SGHNT and CDR2 is YENEEA. The length of the CDR3 is 14 residues. The receptor comes from an adult with an advanced solid tumor such as melanoma, head and neck, liver or kidney cancer. The rearrangement links TRBV11-3 to TRBJ2-3, with unresolved D. The sequenced sample was CD4+ or CD8+ T cells sorted from blood, obtained in a trial of the OX40 agonist ivuxolimab. The CDR3 nucleotides read TGTGCCAGCAGCTTAGGGTCTGGGGTAGATACGCAGTATTTT. It is translated as CASSLGSGVDTQYF.